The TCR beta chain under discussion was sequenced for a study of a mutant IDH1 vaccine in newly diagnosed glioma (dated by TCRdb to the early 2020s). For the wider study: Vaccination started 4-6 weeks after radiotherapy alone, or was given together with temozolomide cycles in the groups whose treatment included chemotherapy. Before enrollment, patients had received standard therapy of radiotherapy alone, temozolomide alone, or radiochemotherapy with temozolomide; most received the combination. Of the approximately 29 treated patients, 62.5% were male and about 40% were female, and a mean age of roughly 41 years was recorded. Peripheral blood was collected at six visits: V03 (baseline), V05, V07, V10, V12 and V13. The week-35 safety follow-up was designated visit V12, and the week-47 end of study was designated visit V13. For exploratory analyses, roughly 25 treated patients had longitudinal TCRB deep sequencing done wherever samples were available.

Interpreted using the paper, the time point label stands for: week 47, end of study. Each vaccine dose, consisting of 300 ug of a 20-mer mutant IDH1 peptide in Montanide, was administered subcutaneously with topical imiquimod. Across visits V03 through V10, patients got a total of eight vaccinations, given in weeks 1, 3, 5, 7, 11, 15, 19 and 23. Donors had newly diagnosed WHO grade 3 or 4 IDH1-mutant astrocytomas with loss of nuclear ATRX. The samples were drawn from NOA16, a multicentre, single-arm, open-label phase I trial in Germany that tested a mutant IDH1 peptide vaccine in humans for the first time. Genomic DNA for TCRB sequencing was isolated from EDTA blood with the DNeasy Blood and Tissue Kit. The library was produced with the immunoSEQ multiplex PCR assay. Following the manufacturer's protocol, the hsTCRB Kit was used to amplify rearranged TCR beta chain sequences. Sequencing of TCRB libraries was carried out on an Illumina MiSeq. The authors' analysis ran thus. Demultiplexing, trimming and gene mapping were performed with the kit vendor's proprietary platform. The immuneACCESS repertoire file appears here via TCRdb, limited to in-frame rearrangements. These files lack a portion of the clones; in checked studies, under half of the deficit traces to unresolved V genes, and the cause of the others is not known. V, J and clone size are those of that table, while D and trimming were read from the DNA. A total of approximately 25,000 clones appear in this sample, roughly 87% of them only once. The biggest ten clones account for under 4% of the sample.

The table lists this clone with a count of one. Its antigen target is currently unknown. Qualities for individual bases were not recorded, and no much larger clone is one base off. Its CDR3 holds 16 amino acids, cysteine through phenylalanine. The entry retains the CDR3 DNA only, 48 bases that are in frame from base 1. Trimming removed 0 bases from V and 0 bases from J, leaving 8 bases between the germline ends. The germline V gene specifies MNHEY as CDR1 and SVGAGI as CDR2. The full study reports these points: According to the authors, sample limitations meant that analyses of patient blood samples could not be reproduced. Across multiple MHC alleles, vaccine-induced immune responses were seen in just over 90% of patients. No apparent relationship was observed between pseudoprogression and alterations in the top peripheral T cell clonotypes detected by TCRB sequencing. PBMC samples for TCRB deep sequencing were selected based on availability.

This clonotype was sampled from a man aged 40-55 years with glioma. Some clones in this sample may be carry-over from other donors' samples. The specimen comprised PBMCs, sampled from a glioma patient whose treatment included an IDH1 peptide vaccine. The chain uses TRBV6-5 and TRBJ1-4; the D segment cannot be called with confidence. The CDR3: CASSYSGAATNEKLFF. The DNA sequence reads TGTGCCAGCAGTTACTCAGGTGCTGCAACTAATGAAAAACTGTTTTTT.